Reported below is one T cell receptor (beta chain). Its target is unknown. The V and J ends lost 3 bases and 4 bases, in that order; junction bases with no gene match: 11. This CDR3 contains 16 residues. Germline lookup yields CDR1 SGHRS and CDR2 YFSETQ. This sample is drawn from a study of shared clonotypes between healthy human individuals. Study results and limitations: Around 5% of naive CD4 clonotypes were common to a handful of donors. Only a few donors were included, so the genetic and exposure-history diversity represented was limited.

At deep level, the assay was performed. Data came from immunoSEQ multiplex PCR; TCRdb stores just in-frame clones and leaves some out. The sample has 650,000 to 700,000 clones, 90% seen once. Sequenced input: memory CD8+ T cells from PBMCs. Subset indicated: CD45RO+ cells pooled with CCR7-negative TemRA cells. This chain connects TRBV5-1 to TRBJ2-7, with 9 nucleotides matching TRBD1. The TCR sequence derives from a man aged 18 to 29 in good health. Some clones in this sample may be carry-over from other donors' samples. The CDR3 DNA follows: TGCGCCAGCAGCTCCTCCGGGACAGGGATGGGGTACGAGCAGTACTTC. Protein sequence: CASSSSGTGMGYEQYF.